The clone carrying this TCR beta chain was seen a handful of times. The antigen is undetermined. TCRdb passed the reads through MiXCR, listing each CDR3 protein once. The table shows 45,000 to 55,000 distinct CDR3 sequences, with under 25% occurring only once. These data are taken from a study of T cell repertoires in cytomegalovirus infection. The CDR3 consists of 16 residues. The V segment lost 5 bases and the J segment 0 bases; nucleotides outside the gene matches: 7. From germline, CDR1 is MNHEY and CDR2 SVGEGT. The V and J genes are TRBV6-2 or TRBV6-3 and TRBJ2-7, with TRBD2 matching 10 bases. The specimen comprised CD8+ T cells from cultured PBMCs, sampled from culture after CMV antigen stimulation. The receptor's source is a human donor in good health (CMV status not recorded). Some clones in this sample may be carry-over from other donors' samples. The DNA of the CDR3 is TGTGCCAGCAGTGATGACGGACTAGCGGCCTCCTACGAGCAGTACTTC. Translated, it gives CASSDDGLAASYEQYF.